The clone carrying this T cell receptor (beta chain) was counted between two and nine times. Its antigen is undetermined. This sample was taken from a study of CD8+ T cells in alopecia areata. Stated treatment: oral pan-JAK inhibitor, 5-10 mg twice daily. Alopecia areata patients provided lesional scalp punch biopsies and peripheral blood. Trimming stripped 6 bases from V and 4 bases from J, with 13 bases between. The CDR3 covers 15 residues. Germline V gene sequence: CDR1 MNHEY, CDR2 SMNVEV (reference sequence). Following extraction, RNA underwent reverse transcription to cDNA, which served as the sequencing template. TCRdb keeps only in-frame clones here, not all; method: immunoSEQ multiplex PCR. This table has more than 150,000 clones, approximately 50% appearing once. Points from the study as a whole: Many expanded lesional clones remained in scalp and blood on tofacitinib. Among patients, TCR sharing was less clear than in mice, a difference possibly due in part to HLA diversity in the patient population. Scalp clonality and expanded CD8+ clones among the top 100 fell significantly with tofacitinib.

Sequencing was performed on CD8+ T cells sorted from blood, taken between weeks 51 and 52, from a patient treated with tofacitinib. The TCR originated in a human donor with alopecia areata. V usage is TRBV27 and J usage is TRBJ1-6; a weak D match, TRBD1 (6 bases). CDR3 protein: CASRSGTIYNSPLHF. CDR3 coding DNA: TGTGCCAGCAGATCCGGGACAATATATAATTCACCCCTCCACTTT.